The rows below give T cell receptor beta chains drawn from one sample of a study of blood T cell repertoires in COVID-19. Sequencing was performed with immunoSEQ multiplex PCR; in TCRdb, only in-frame clones are kept and a portion is missing. The sample includes roughly 260,000 clones, approximately 83% of them seen just once. The sample taken for sequencing was PBMCs or T cells enriched from blood (not recorded which). These receptor sequences come from a woman aged 50 to 65 who had recovered from COVID-19. The CDR3 runs from the conserved cysteine through the conserved F or W. Each record gives: V gene, CDR3 length, J gene, CDR3 protein.

V gene: TRBV24-1; CDR3 length: 14; J gene: TRBJ1-2; CDR3 protein: CATSDLNRDYGYTF
V gene: TRBV27; CDR3 length: 13; J gene: TRBJ2-5; CDR3 protein: CASSLSNGETQYF
V gene: TRBV5-1; CDR3 length: 14; J gene: TRBJ1-5; CDR3 protein: CASSWGDSNQPQHF
V gene: TRBV7-9; CDR3 length: 15; J gene: TRBJ2-1; CDR3 protein: CASSPRGSSYNEQFF
V gene: TRBV27; CDR3 length: 16; J gene: TRBJ2-7; CDR3 protein: CASSSLLAGGSYEQYF
V gene: TRBV5-6; CDR3 length: 16; J gene: TRBJ1-5; CDR3 protein: CASSLEGAASNQPQHF
V gene: TRBV30; CDR3 length: 14; J gene: TRBJ2-7; CDR3 protein: CAWSVTIRGDEQYF
V gene: TRBV10-2; CDR3 length: 18; J gene: TRBJ2-5; CDR3 protein: CASSLYGQFRPGQETQYF
V gene: TRBV27; CDR3 length: 15; J gene: TRBJ2-6; CDR3 protein: CASSLIQAGANVLTF
V gene: TRBV5-1; CDR3 length: 13; J gene: TRBJ2-7; CDR3 protein: CASFLGSGYEQYF
V gene: TRBV5-1; CDR3 length: 15; J gene: TRBJ2-1; CDR3 protein: CASSLEPGLVNEQFF
V gene: TRBV7-8; CDR3 length: 15; J gene: TRBJ2-1; CDR3 protein: CASRKTGLVYNEQFF
V gene: TRBV5-6; CDR3 length: 14; J gene: TRBJ2-7; CDR3 protein: CASSLGTRSYEQYF
V gene: TRBV29-1; CDR3 length: 15; J gene: TRBJ2-1; CDR3 protein: CSVETGTGGLNEQFF
V gene: TRBV12-3/TRBV12-4; CDR3 length: 13; J gene: TRBJ1-6; CDR3 protein: CASRLGGNSPLHF
V gene: TRBV3-1/TRBV3-2; CDR3 length: 17; J gene: TRBJ1-4; CDR3 protein: CASSQDRGGDFNEKLFF
V gene: TRBV5-6; CDR3 length: 18; J gene: TRBJ2-6; CDR3 protein: CASSFIPDSHRGANVLTF
V gene: TRBV6-6; CDR3 length: 16; J gene: TRBJ2-6; CDR3 protein: CASSYDRGSGANVLTF
V gene: TRBV6-4; CDR3 length: 16; J gene: TRBJ2-1; CDR3 protein: CASSGGLAGSGSEQFF
V gene: TRBV18; CDR3 length: 13; J gene: TRBJ1-2; CDR3 protein: CASSPPISYGYTF
V gene: TRBV24-1; CDR3 length: 16; J gene: TRBJ2-1; CDR3 protein: CATSEPGTSKGNEQFF
V gene: TRBV4-1; CDR3 length: 15; J gene: TRBJ2-3; CDR3 protein: CASSLWTGVTDTQYF
V gene: TRBV27; CDR3 length: 13; J gene: TRBJ2-7; CDR3 protein: CASRSGTIYEQYF
V gene: TRBV28; CDR3 length: 13; J gene: TRBJ1-6; CDR3 protein: CASSFSGESPLHF
V gene: TRBV9; CDR3 length: 17; J gene: TRBJ2-3; CDR3 protein: CASSLRHEGVATDTQYF
V gene: TRBV7-9; CDR3 length: 13; J gene: TRBJ2-7; CDR3 protein: CASSLQGLDEQYF
V gene: TRBV19; CDR3 length: 14; J gene: TRBJ1-5; CDR3 protein: CASNLPGLDQPQHF
V gene: TRBV28; CDR3 length: 16; J gene: TRBJ1-2; CDR3 protein: CASSFYGTPLKYGYTF
V gene: TRBV5-1; CDR3 length: 14; J gene: TRBJ1-2; CDR3 protein: CASSSDRGGYGYTF
V gene: TRBV1; CDR3 length: 11; J gene: TRBJ1-1; CDR3 protein: CTRKDREGAFF
V gene: TRBV12-3/TRBV12-4; CDR3 length: 13; J gene: TRBJ1-5; CDR3 protein: CASSPSRIQPQHF
V gene: TRBV6-1; CDR3 length: 14; J gene: TRBJ2-1; CDR3 protein: CASSEGGWGHEQFF
V gene: TRBV10-3; CDR3 length: 16; J gene: TRBJ1-5; CDR3 protein: CAISESWTGGGQPQHF
V gene: TRBV10-1; CDR3 length: 17; J gene: TRBJ1-5; CDR3 protein: CASSDDTEAYSNQPQHF
V gene: TRBV11-1; CDR3 length: 15; J gene: TRBJ2-5; CDR3 protein: CASSPGDRVQETQYF
V gene: TRBV7-7; CDR3 length: 13; J gene: TRBJ2-1; CDR3 protein: CASSPGPPGGQFF
V gene: TRBV27; CDR3 length: 13; J gene: TRBJ1-1; CDR3 protein: CASRGPWDTEAFF
V gene: TRBV30; CDR3 length: 12; J gene: TRBJ1-1; CDR3 protein: CAWSDNPTEAFF
V gene: TRBV3-1/TRBV3-2; CDR3 length: 11; J gene: TRBJ1-5; CDR3 protein: CASREDQPQHF
V gene: TRBV29-1; CDR3 length: 16; J gene: TRBJ2-3; CDR3 protein: CSVEDWAGEKTDTQYF
V gene: TRBV5-1; CDR3 length: 14; J gene: TRBJ1-6; CDR3 protein: CASRQGVNNSPLHF
V gene: TRBV24-1; CDR3 length: 19; J gene: TRBJ2-5; CDR3 protein: CATSDTALAGAPGRETQYF
V gene: TRBV4-1; CDR3 length: 16; J gene: TRBJ2-7; CDR3 protein: CASSQESRGVSYEQYF
V gene: TRBV7-6; CDR3 length: 14; J gene: TRBJ1-6; CDR3 protein: CASSSGTGESPLHF
V gene: TRBV28; CDR3 length: 11; J gene: TRBJ2-3; CDR3 protein: CATREADTQYF
V gene: TRBV5-4; CDR3 length: 16; J gene: TRBJ2-2; CDR3 protein: CASSLAGGRDLGELFF
V gene: TRBV3-1/TRBV3-2; CDR3 length: 15; J gene: TRBJ2-6; CDR3 protein: CASSQSSGGANVLTF
V gene: TRBV2; CDR3 length: 15; J gene: TRBJ1-4; CDR3 protein: CASRARQGTNEKLFF
V gene: TRBV7-2; CDR3 length: 16; J gene: TRBJ2-7; CDR3 protein: CASSLGVRRGVYEQYF